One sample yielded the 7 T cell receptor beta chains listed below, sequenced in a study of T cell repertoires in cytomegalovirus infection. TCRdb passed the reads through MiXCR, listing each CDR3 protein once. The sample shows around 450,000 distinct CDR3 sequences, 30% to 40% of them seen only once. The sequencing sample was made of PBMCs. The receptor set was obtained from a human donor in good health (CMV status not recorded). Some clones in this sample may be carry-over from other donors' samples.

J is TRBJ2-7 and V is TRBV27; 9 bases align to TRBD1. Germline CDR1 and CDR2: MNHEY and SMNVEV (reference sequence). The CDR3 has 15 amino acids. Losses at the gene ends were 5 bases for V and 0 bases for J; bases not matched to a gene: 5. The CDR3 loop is CASSPRTGVSYEQYF. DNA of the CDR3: TGTGCCAGCAGTCCTCGGACAGGGGTCTCCTACGAGCAGTACTTC.

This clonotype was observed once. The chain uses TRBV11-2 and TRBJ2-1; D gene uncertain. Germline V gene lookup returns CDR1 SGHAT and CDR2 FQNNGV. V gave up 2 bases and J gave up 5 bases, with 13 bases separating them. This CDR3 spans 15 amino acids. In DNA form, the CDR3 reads TGTGCCAGCAGCTTAAATTGGGCAACCAACAATGAGCAGTTCTTC. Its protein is CASSLNWATNNEQFF.

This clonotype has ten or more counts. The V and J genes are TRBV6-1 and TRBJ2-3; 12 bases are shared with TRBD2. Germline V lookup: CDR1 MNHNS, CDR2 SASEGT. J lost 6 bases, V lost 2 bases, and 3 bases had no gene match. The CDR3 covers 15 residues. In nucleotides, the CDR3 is TGTGCCAGCAGTGAACTAGCGGGGGGGTTGGATACGCAGTATTTT. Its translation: CASSELAGGLDTQYF.

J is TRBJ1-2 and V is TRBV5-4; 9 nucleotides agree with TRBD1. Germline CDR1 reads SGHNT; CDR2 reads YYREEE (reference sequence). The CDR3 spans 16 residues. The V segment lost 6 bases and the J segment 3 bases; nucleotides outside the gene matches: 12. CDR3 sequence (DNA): TGTGCCAGCAAGCGCCCGGGACAGGGATCGGACTATGGCTACACCTTC. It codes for CASKRPGQGSDYGYTF.

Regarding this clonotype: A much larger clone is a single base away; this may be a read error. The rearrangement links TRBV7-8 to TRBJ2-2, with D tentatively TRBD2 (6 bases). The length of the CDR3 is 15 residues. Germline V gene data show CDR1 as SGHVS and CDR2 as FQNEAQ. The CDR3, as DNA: TGTTCCAGCAGCTTGTTTATCGGGAGCACCGGGGAGCTGTTTTTT. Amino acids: CSSSLFIGSTGELFF. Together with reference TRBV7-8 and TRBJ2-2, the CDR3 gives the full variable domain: GAGVSQSPRYKVAKRGQDVALRCDPISGHVSLFWYQQALGQGPEFLTYFQNEAQLDKSGLPSDRFFAERPEGSVSTLKIQRTQQEDSAVYLCSSSLFIGSTGELFFGEGSRLTVL.

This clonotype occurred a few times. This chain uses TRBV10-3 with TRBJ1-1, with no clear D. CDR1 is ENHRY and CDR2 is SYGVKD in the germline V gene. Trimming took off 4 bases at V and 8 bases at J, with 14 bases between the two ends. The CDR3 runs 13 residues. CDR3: CAISGSGGPEAFF. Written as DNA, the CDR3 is TGTGCCATCAGTGGGAGTGGAGGACCCGAAGCTTTCTTT.

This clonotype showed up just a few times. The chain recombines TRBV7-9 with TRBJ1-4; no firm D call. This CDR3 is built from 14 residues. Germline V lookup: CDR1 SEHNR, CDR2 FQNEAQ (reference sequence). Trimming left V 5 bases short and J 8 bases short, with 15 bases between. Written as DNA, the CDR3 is TGTGCCAGCAGCACTTCGGGTCCGGGGGAAAAACTGTTTTTT. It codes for CASSTSGPGEKLFF.